The clone carrying this TCR beta chain was seen ten or more times. Its antigen remains unidentified. Germline CDR1 SGHTA, CDR2 FQGNSA. The CDR3 contains 20 residues. After removal of 0 bases from V and 2 bases from J, the junction contained 14 bases not matched to a gene. TCRdb re-called the 5' RACE reads through MiXCR, storing one row per CDR3 protein. This sample has about 240,000 distinct CDR3 sequences; 3.6% occur once, and the top ten carry under 20%. This sample was taken from a study of T cells after yellow fever vaccination. Regarding the study as a whole: The booster response re-showed most primary clones: around 95% CD4, almost 90% CD8.

The specimen comprised PBMCs, sampled 15 days after the yellow fever booster vaccination. The chain has TRBV7-2 and TRBJ2-5, with 11 positions matching TRBD2. The clonotype originates from a man aged 18 to 30 who received the YFV17D yellow fever vaccine. As DNA, the CDR3 is TGTGCCAGCAGCTTAGCGTTCGGTGAGCTAGCGGGGGGTCAACAAGAGACCCAGTACTTC. Translated: CASSLAFGELAGGQQETQYF.